This T cell receptor beta chain was profiled in a study of T cells in Graves' hyperthyroidism and ophthalmopathy. Researchers took RNA transcripts and amplified the TCR beta CDR3 regions from them. HTBI primers drove first-round RT-PCR of the TCR CDR3. TCRdb called the multiplex PCR reads again in MiXCR, with one record for every CDR3 protein. The sample has approximately 600,000 distinct CDR3 sequences, roughly 20% seen once; the top ten hold approximately 30%. Per the germline V gene, CDR1 is SGDLS and CDR2 is YYNGEE. The CDR3 extends over 16 amino acids. V was trimmed by 4 bases and J by 1 base, leaving 14 bases between them.

The V gene is TRBV9, the J gene TRBJ2-2; D perhaps matches TRBD2 (6 bases). This TCR derives from a man aged 25 to 40 with Graves' ophthalmopathy. The specimen was blood. The CDR3 reads CASSPQTGENTGELFF. The CDR3 coding sequence is TGTGCCAGCAGCCCACAAACGGGGGAGAACACCGGGGAGCTGTTTTTT.